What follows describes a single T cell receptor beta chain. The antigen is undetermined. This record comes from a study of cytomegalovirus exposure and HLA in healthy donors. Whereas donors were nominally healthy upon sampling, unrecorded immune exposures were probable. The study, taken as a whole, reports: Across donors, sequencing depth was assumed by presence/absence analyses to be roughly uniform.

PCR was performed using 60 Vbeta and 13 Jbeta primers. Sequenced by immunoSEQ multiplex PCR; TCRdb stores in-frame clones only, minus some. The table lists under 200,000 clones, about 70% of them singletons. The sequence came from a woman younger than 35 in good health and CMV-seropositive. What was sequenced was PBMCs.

The CDR3, as DNA: TGTGCCAGCAGCTTAGAGACAGGGGGCTACACCTTC. As protein: CASSLETGGYTF. The V call is TRBV7-9, the J call TRBJ1-2, with TRBD1 matching 7 bases. V shed 1 base and J 8 bases; nucleotides not matched to a gene: 1. The CDR3 sequence is 12 residues long. Germline V gene lookup returns CDR1 SEHNR and CDR2 FQNEAQ (reference sequence).